This T cell receptor (beta chain) was found in a study of T-cell memory formation after mild COVID-19 (dated by TCRdb to about 2021). In terms of the full investigation: TCR sequence clusters from the two donors were found to be largely donor specific. T-cell clones expanding and contracting after mild COVID-19 in a couple of donors were tracked by longitudinal TCRalpha and TCRbeta repertoire sequencing. Two young, previously healthy adult volunteers, one female and one male, were included in the cohort.

Ficoll-Paque density gradient centrifugation was used to isolate PBMCs. The table lists this clonotype with many counts. It has no known antigen specificity. Within one base of it there is no much larger clone, and no base qualities were kept. Instrument used: Illumina NovaSeq 6000. cDNA libraries for TCRalpha and TCRbeta were prepared by 5'RACE using constant-segment primers, with sample barcodes and unique molecular identifiers added. RNA was extracted from every sample with Trizol reagent. Amplification of the libraries took two PCR steps, and the second step added a second sample barcode plus Illumina TruSeq adapters. Libraries were sequenced on an Illumina NovaSeq with 2 x 150 bp paired-end reads. For the original study's pipeline: Demultiplexing of reads and collapsing into UMI-guided consensus sequences were performed with migec v1.2.7. Using mixcr v2.1.11, UMI consensuses were aligned to TRA and TRB V and J templates and then assembled into clonotypes. Clonotypes were classified as expanded or contracted when called significant by both edgeR and NoisET, with noise models trained on biological replicates. edgeR calls used a false discovery rate-adjusted p below 0.01 and a log2 fold-change threshold of 1. As an exploratory analysis of dynamics, max-normalized trajectories of the 1000 most abundant clonotypes were examined by PCA with hierarchical clustering. Separately sequenced CD4+ and CD8+ repertoires were used to assign the CD4 or CD8 phenotype of responding clones. TCRdb cleaned the public reads at Q25 with fastp, built clones with MiXCR and kept in-frame beta chains. Identical CDR3 proteins give one entry, which carries the most common genes and DNA. Here the V and J calls rest on TCRdb's processing, not on the authors' analysis. This sample comprises about 150,000 distinct CDR3 sequences, approximately 5.7% of them detected only once. The biggest ten clones account for more than 2% of the sample.

Overall study results and their limits: Contracting CD4+ clones turned up mainly in the CM and EM memory subsets, whereas EMRA was where CD8+ clones were enriched. Clones that contracted from day 15 to 85 showed balanced CD4/CD8 phenotypes, whereas a second wave of clones that expanded from day 15 to 37 leaned towards CD4+. SARS-CoV-2 specificity was not confirmed for the second-wave clones peaking on day 37. Some responding clones were detected in pre-infection memory, which suggested that pre-existing cross-reactive memory T cells had joined the SARS-CoV-2 response. The study included only a couple of mild cases, and larger cohorts that include severe cases with pre-infection samples were judged to be necessary.

Trimming costs V 2 bases and J 0 bases, and their ends lie 7 bases apart. From the cysteine up to the phenylalanine, the CDR3 has a length of 14 residues. The read is trimmed to its CDR3 DNA, 42 bases read in frame from base 1. The receptor was isolated from an adult woman who had mild COVID-19 (a few samples of this study predate the infection). The sample titles of this study are shuffled in the database, so cell type and time point are left out; the donor was told from shared clones. The chain is encoded by TRBV12-3 or TRBV12-4 joined to TRBJ2-5; there is no confident call for the D gene. The sequenced sample was PBMCs or a T cell subset sorted from them (not recorded which). The CDR3 region: CASSLWVNQETQYF. The DNA sequence reads TGTGCCAGCAGTTTATGGGTGAACCAAGAGACCCAGTACTTC.